Listed below are T cell receptor beta chains from one sample, sequenced in a study of blood T cell repertoires in COVID-19. Repertoires were generated with immunoSEQ multiplex PCR, while TCRdb's copy carries only in-frame clones and drops some. This table has around 150,000 clones, approximately 88% appearing once. Sample: peripheral blood. The receptors originated from a man aged 55 to 70 with acute or convalescent COVID-19. The CDR3 runs from the conserved cysteine through the conserved F or W.

v_gene	j_gene	CDR3aa
TRBV6-5	TRBJ1-1	CASSLGQRNTEAFF
TRBV6-1	TRBJ2-7	CASSEAAPGAHYEQYF
TRBV15	TRBJ1-2	CATSGAGYGYTF
TRBV5-6	TRBJ1-1	CASSSAGGLGTEAFF
TRBV6-6	TRBJ1-1	CASSLTGNTEAFF
TRBV4-2	TRBJ1-1	CASSQIKGARTEAFF
TRBV12-5	TRBJ1-3	CASGLRPWTPGNTIYF
TRBV5-1	TRBJ2-3	CASSLAGRVQNTDTQYF
TRBV5-6	TRBJ2-1	CASSLGQGPYNEQFF
TRBV2	TRBJ2-1	CASSVFRGDNNEQFF
TRBV7-9	TRBJ2-7	CASSFGLAGSIYEQYF
TRBV7-2	TRBJ1-2	CASSRAGTANNYGYTF
TRBV14	TRBJ2-2	CASSPTSGGPGELFF
TRBV12-3/TRBV12-4	TRBJ2-7	CASSLGEGLEQYF
TRBV18	TRBJ2-7	CASSPYLPSGGAGEQYF
TRBV4-3	TRBJ2-7	CASSQDSWYSLSYEQYF
TRBV5-4	TRBJ2-4	CASSTGQRGHQYF
TRBV30	TRBJ2-7	CAFGQGGYEQYF
TRBV2	TRBJ1-2	CASLQAGGSHGYTF
TRBV19	TRBJ1-2	CASSMASGRNYGYTF
TRBV4-1	TRBJ1-2	CASSHLTGPHYGYTF
TRBV18	TRBJ2-3	CASSGKAGGTDTQYF
TRBV6-1	TRBJ1-2	CASSEIENRGFYGYTF
TRBV3-1/TRBV3-2	TRBJ2-1	CASSQTSDEQFF
TRBV5-6	TRBJ1-1	CASSPSPGDRKNTEAFF
TRBV12-3/TRBV12-4	TRBJ1-1	CASSLFTGGEAFF
TRBV9	TRBJ1-3	CASSVMTGGRSGNTIYF
TRBV10-2	TRBJ2-7	CASNPGRGYEQYF
TRBV18	TRBJ2-2	CASSSSVTGELFF
TRBV4-2	TRBJ2-2	CASSQGEGGGTGELFF
TRBV11-2	TRBJ2-5	CASSFSSGGARETQYF
TRBV7-2	TRBJ1-6	CASSQGPGQGPNSPLHF
TRBV18	TRBJ2-5	CASSPRLAEQETQYF
TRBV10-2	TRBJ2-5	CASRSLAGGQETQYF
TRBV19	TRBJ1-5	CASSWSGQGSNQPQHF
TRBV19	TRBJ2-7	CASRKQSSYEQYF
TRBV6-5	TRBJ2-7	CASSYSGTGGYEQYF
TRBV7-7	TRBJ2-5	CASSETGKTQYF
TRBV12-3/TRBV12-4	TRBJ2-3	CASSLRDTQYF
TRBV6-5	TRBJ1-4	CASTTGGNNEKLFF
TRBV5-4	TRBJ1-3	CASSLGSRSGNTIYF
TRBV5-1	TRBJ2-6	CASSLAGSGANVLTF
TRBV7-7	TRBJ2-5	CASSLLPAVLQETQYF
TRBV7-2	TRBJ1-2	CASSLKGGPNYGYTF
TRBV6-5	TRBJ1-3	CAISVGNTIYF
TRBV11-2	TRBJ1-4	CASSFGGGKLFF
TRBV7-2	TRBJ2-4	CASSSRTGSDIQYF
TRBV19	TRBJ1-5	CASSLQLYSNQPQHF
TRBV10-1	TRBJ2-5	CASAGPRPPNPNPETQYF
TRBV10-2	TRBJ1-6	CASSDPPGQGYNSPLHF
TRBV14	TRBJ2-2	CASSQVGQGKWLFF
TRBV30	TRBJ1-5	CAWRGTGGGQPQHF
TRBV18	TRBJ1-2	CASSPPAGQGEYGYTF
TRBV2	TRBJ1-6	CASSSLTGTGGSSYNSPLHF